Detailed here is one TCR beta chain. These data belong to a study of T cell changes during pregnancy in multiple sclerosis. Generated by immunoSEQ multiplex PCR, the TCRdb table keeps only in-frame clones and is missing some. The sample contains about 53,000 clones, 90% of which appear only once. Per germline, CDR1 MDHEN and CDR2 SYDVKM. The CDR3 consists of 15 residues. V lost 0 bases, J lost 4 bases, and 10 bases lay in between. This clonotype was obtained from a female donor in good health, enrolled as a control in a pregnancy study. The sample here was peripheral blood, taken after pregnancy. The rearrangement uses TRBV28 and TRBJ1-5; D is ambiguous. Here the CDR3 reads CASSLWRVDNQPQHF. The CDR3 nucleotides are TGTGCCAGCAGTTTATGGAGGGTTGATAATCAGCCCCAGCATTTT. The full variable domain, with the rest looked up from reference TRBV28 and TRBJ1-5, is DVKVTQSSRYLVKRTGEKVFLECVQDMDHENMFWYRQDPGLGLRLIYFSYDVKMKEKGDIPEGYSVSREKKERFSLILESASTNQTSMYLCASSLWRVDNQPQHFGDGTRLSIL.